This note documents a single T cell receptor beta chain sequence. The antigen is undetermined. Cells sorted as Tregs were CD4+, CD25+ and CD127-/low. Findings of the study overall: Tumor memory CD4+ T cell TCR gene usage clustered with blood and lymph node memory CD4+ cells and lymph node naive CD4+ cells. The larger-cohort validation was restricted to a single TCR beta V-J rearrangement rather than whole repertoires.

Looked up from germline, CDR1 is SGHTA and CDR2 is FQGTGA. The ends lost 1 base at V and 5 bases at J; junction bases unmatched: 16. The length of the CDR3 is 18 residues. After constant-region reverse-primer amplification, full-length variable regions underwent semi-nested PCR with Nested Universal Primer A. TCRdb itself ran the 5' RACE reads through MiXCR, one entry per CDR3 protein. The sample lists thousands of distinct CDR3 sequences, about 45% occurring once. The receptor was isolated from a female donor with breast cancer. The sample was Tregs sorted from a lymph node. J is TRBJ2-7 and V is TRBV7-3; TRBD1 matches 8 bases. The CDR3 sequence: CASSLNPPSQGAVDEQYF. CDR3 sequence (DNA): TGTGCCAGCAGCTTAAATCCCCCTTCGCAGGGGGCCGTCGACGAGCAGTACTTC. The full variable domain, its missing parts supplied by reference TRBV7-3 and TRBJ2-7, is GAGVSQTPSNKVTEKGKYVELRCDPISGHTALYWYRQSLGQGPEFLIYFQGTGAADDSGLPNDRFFAVRPEGSVSTLKIQRTERGDSAVYLCASSLNPPSQGAVDEQYFGPGTRLTVT.